The 20 T cell receptor beta chains reported below all come from one sample, sequenced in a study of OX40 agonist ivuxolimab in advanced cancers. Clones were read by immunoSEQ multiplex PCR, and TCRdb kept only the in-frame ones, dropping some. The table lists some 83,000 clones, over 90% of them singletons, with roughly 0.69% in the top ten. The input for sequencing was CD4+ or CD8+ T cells sorted from blood, taken in a trial of the OX40 agonist ivuxolimab. The receptor set was obtained from an adult with an advanced solid tumor such as melanoma, head and neck, liver or kidney cancer.

The genes are TRBV27 and TRBJ1-5; TRBD1 might be the D (6 bases). Deletions cut 2 bases from V and 11 bases from J, with 16 bases between. This CDR3 has 14 amino acids. Germline V lookup: CDR1 MNHEY, CDR2 SMNVEV (reference sequence). Written as DNA, the CDR3 is TGTGCCAGCAGTTTAGCCCAGGGGACGGGGGCCCAGCATTTT. Its translation is CASSLAQGTGAQHF.

The chain couples TRBV7-3 to TRBJ2-3, with 7 bases matching TRBD1. From germline, CDR1 is SGHTA and CDR2 FQGTGA. This CDR3 has 13 amino acids. The trim removed 4 bases at V and 4 bases at J, leaving 2 bases unmatched. The CDR3 nucleotides read TGTGCCAGCAGCTCTACAGGGGCAGATACGCAGTATTTT. It specifies CASSSTGADTQYF.

The rearrangement joins TRBV5-1 to TRBJ2-7; D unclear. This CDR3 contains 16 residues. V lost 1 base and J 2 bases, leaving 16 bases between the germline ends. CDR1 is SGHRS, CDR2 YFSETQ, per germline. The CDR3 DNA reads TGCGCCAGCAGCTTGTTATGGCCCTCGACCCCCTACGAGCAGTACTTC. Its protein is CASSLLWPSTPYEQYF.

The chain links TRBV7-2 to TRBJ2-3, with 7 bases matching TRBD2. The CDR3 totals 14 residues. Germline-derived CDR1 and CDR2 are SGHTA and FQGNSA. Trimming at V came to 5 bases and at J to 7 bases, leaving 9 bases not matched to a gene. CDR3 nucleotide sequence: TGTGCCAGCAGCCTTAGCGGGTTCATGAATACGCAGTATTTT. Amino acids: CASSLSGFMNTQYF.

The CDR3 loop is CASRLQSARGYTF. In DNA, the CDR3 is TGTGCCAGCAGGCTACAGTCAGCTCGGGGCTACACCTTC. The rearrangement links TRBV6-5 to TRBJ1-2; D is unresolved. Germline CDR1 and CDR2: MNHEY and SVGAGI. Between the trimmed V and J ends, which lost 6 bases and 8 bases, there was a span of 16 bases. The CDR3 has 13 amino acids.

This rearrangement joins TRBV6-5 to TRBJ1-4, with D unclear. Per the germline V gene, CDR1 is MNHEY and CDR2 is SVGAGI. The V end lost 6 bases, the J end lost 7 bases, and 6 bases lay between the germline ends. The CDR3 is 11 residues long. CDR3 amino acids: CASRSREKLFF. CDR3 bases: TGTGCCAGCAGGTCTCGTGAAAAACTGTTTTTT.

The rearrangement links TRBV12-2 to TRBJ1-2; the table's D call, TRBD1, was not checked against the DNA. TRBV12-2 is annotated as a pseudogene. The CDR3 runs 15 residues. CDR3 DNA: TGTGCAAGTCGCTCGGGACAGGGAGTTCCTTATGGCTACACCTTC. This encodes CASRSGQGVPYGYTF.

The chain combines TRBV18 with TRBJ1-2; possible D gene TRBD1, 5 bases. This CDR3 region has 17 residues. Germline CDR1 reads KGHSH; CDR2 reads LQKENI. The V end was cut by 3 bases, the J end by 4 bases, with 21 bases between. CDR3 DNA: TGTGCCAGCTCACCGTCCGGAGGGGCTCAGGCGATCTATGGCTACACCTTC. Protein: CASSPSGGAQAIYGYTF.

The chain is built from TRBV19 and TRBJ1-3; D is uncertain. V lost 7 bases and J 1 base, leaving 17 bases between the germline ends. This CDR3 is 16 amino acids long. Germline CDR1 and CDR2: LNHDA and SQIVND (reference sequence). In nucleotides, the CDR3 is TGTGCCAGTATTTCCCCCAGGCTCCTTTCTGGAAACACCATATATTTT. It is translated as CASISPRLLSGNTIYF.

The genes are TRBV4-3 and TRBJ2-2; D is possibly TRBD1 (5 bases). Germline-derived CDR1 and CDR2 are LGHNA and YSLEER. Trimming took off 0 bases at V and 6 bases at J, with 14 bases between the two ends. This CDR3 comprises 16 residues. Written as DNA, the CDR3 is TGCGCCAGCAGCCAAGATAGTAAGGGGATCGCCGGGGAGCTGTTTTTT. Protein: CASSQDSKGIAGELFF.

The chain has TRBV19 and TRBJ2-7, with 11 bases lining up with TRBD2. Trimming took 4 bases from V and 2 from J; bases not matched to a gene: 1. The CDR3 consists of 14 residues. Germline V gives CDR1 LNHDA, CDR2 SQIVND (reference sequence). This CDR3 is CASSTSGRTYEQYF. The CDR3 DNA reads as TGTGCCAGTAGTACTAGCGGGAGGACCTACGAGCAGTACTTC.

The chain carries TRBV5-4 and TRBJ1-3; no clear D gene. V was cut by 4 bases and J by 0 bases, with 8 bases left in between. Germline V CDR1 and CDR2: SGHNT, YYREEE (reference sequence). The CDR3 runs to 14 residues. The CDR3 region has the DNA TGTGCCAGCAGCGGTACAGTCTCTGGAAACACCATATATTTT. This sequence encodes CASSGTVSGNTIYF. Together with reference TRBV5-4 and TRBJ1-3, the CDR3 gives the full variable domain: ETGVTQSPTHLIKTRGQQVTLRCSSQSGHNTVSWYQQALGQGPQFIFQYYREEENGRGNFPPRFSGLQFPNYSSELNVNALELDDSALYLCASSGTVSGNTIYFGEGSWLTVV.

The chain links TRBV9 to TRBJ2-3; 11 nucleotides line up with TRBD2. With 4 bases clipped from V and 3 bases from J, the junction kept 4 bases outside the gene matches. CDR3 length equals 15 residues. CDR1 is SGDLS and CDR2 is YYNGEE in the germline V gene. CDR3 nucleotides: TGTGCCAGCAGCACAACTAGCGGGAGTACAGATACGCAGTATTTT. It yields the protein CASSTTSGSTDTQYF.

This clone was found many times. This sequence joins TRBV9 and TRBJ2-7; 8 bases align to TRBD1. Trimming removed 4 bases from V and 4 bases from J; junction bases left unmatched: 7. The length of the CDR3 is 14 residues. Germline lookup yields CDR1 SGDLS and CDR2 YYNGEE. The CDR3 DNA reads as TGTGCCAGCAGCCCAGGGGGCGGGAAATACGAGCAGTACTTC. It codes for CASSPGGGKYEQYF.

The chain joins TRBV6-1 to TRBJ2-5; tentatively, D is TRBD1 (6 bases). This CDR3 has 12 amino acids. The germline V gene has CDR1 MNHNS and CDR2 SASEGT. V was pared by 4 bases and J by 4 bases, with 7 bases between. The CDR3 loop is CASSADRETQYF. CDR3 DNA sequence: TGTGCCAGCAGTGCGGACAGAGAGACCCAGTACTTC.

This rearrangement joins TRBV28 to TRBJ2-1, with 14 bases aligning to TRBD2. Per germline, CDR1 MDHEN and CDR2 SYDVKM. With 6 bases clipped from V and 8 bases from J, the junction kept 9 bases outside the gene matches. This CDR3 is built from 16 residues. The CDR3 coding sequence is TGTGCCAGCAGGACTAGCGGGAGGGGGGGTTATGATGAGCAGTTCTTC. Protein sequence: CASRTSGRGGYDEQFF.

The chain recombines TRBV11-2 with TRBJ2-1; 9 nucleotides match TRBD2. The CDR3 consists of 16 residues. The ends lost 1 base at V and 4 bases at J; junction bases unmatched: 5. Germline V gene lookup returns CDR1 SGHAT and CDR2 FQNNGV. CDR3 DNA sequence: TGTGCCAGCAGCTTAGGTATCGCGGGAGGGTACAATGAGCAGTTCTTC. Translating gives CASSLGIAGGYNEQFF.

J is TRBJ2-3 and V is TRBV19; D remains ambiguous. Germline CDR1 and CDR2: LNHDA and SQIVND (reference sequence). V was pared by 1 base and J by 0 bases, with 5 bases between. This CDR3 is built from 14 residues. CDR3 DNA: TGTGCCAGTAGTATAGCCCTGAGCACAGATACGCAGTATTTT. This encodes CASSIALSTDTQYF.

V usage is TRBV28 and J usage is TRBJ2-7; D is uncertain. The CDR3 sequence is 12 residues long. CDR1 and CDR2 (germline): MDHEN, SYDVKM. Trimming pared 5 bases from V and 2 bases from J, leaving 7 bases between. The CDR3 loop is CASSTYTYEQYF. The CDR3 bases are TGTGCCAGCAGTACCTATACCTACGAGCAGTACTTC.

V usage is TRBV7-6 and J usage is TRBJ2-1, with D possibly called TRBD1 or TRBD2 (5 bases each). The V and J ends lost 1 base and 1 base respectively, with 11 bases between them. Germline V lookup: CDR1 SGHVS, CDR2 FNYEAQ. This CDR3 is built from 16 residues. The CDR3 region is CASSLVGAGSYNEQFF. The CDR3 DNA reads as TGTGCCAGCAGCTTAGTAGGGGCGGGTTCCTACAATGAGCAGTTCTTC. Full variable domain (remainder filled in from reference TRBV7-6 and TRBJ2-1): GAGVSQSPRYKVTKRGQDVALRCDPISGHVSLYWYRQALGQGPEFLTYFNYEAQQDKSGLPNDRFSAERPEGSISTLTIQRTEQRDSAMYRCASSLVGAGSYNEQFFGPGTRLTVL.